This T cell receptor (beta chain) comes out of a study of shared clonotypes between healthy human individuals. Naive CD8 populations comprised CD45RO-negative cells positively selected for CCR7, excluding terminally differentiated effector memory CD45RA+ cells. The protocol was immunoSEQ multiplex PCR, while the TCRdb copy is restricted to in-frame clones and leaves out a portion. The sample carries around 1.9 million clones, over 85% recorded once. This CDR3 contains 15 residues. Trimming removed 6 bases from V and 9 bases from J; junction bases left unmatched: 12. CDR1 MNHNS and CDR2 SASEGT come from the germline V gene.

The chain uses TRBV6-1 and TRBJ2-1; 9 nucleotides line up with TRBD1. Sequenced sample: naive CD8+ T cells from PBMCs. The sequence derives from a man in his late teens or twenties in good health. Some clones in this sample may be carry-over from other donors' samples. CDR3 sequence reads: CASSLRQGERGEQFF. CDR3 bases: TGTGCCAGCAGCCTCCGACAGGGGGAAAGGGGTGAGCAGTTCTTC.